This entry lists 18 T cell receptor beta chains sequenced from one sample in a study of blood T cell repertoires in COVID-19. Some clones are missing from TCRdb's copy, which holds only in-frame ones; the method was immunoSEQ multiplex PCR. The repertoire holds hundreds of thousands of clones, with around 87% as singletons. The specimen was peripheral blood. The receptor source for this set is a woman aged 55-75 years with COVID-19, enrolled during active disease.

This clone came up a few times. The V gene is TRBV7-9, the J gene TRBJ2-2, with D unresolved. This CDR3 spans 16 amino acids. V lost 1 base and J lost 4, with 13 bases in between. Per germline, CDR1 SEHNR and CDR2 FQNEAQ (reference sequence). The CDR3 coding sequence is TGTGCCAGCAGCTTAGTAGAATCTTTTGGCACCGGGGAGCTGTTTTTT. This encodes CASSLVESFGTGELFF.

This clone was picked up one time. The chain joins TRBV12-3 or TRBV12-4 to TRBJ1-2; no clear D. V was clipped by 4 bases and J by 10 bases, with 13 bases between them. The CDR3 runs to 12 residues. CDR3 sequence reads: CASSSDPPDYTF. In DNA form, the CDR3 reads TGTGCCAGCAGTTCCGATCCCCCAGACTACACCTTC.

This rearrangement joins TRBV6-6 to TRBJ1-2, with TRBD1 as a possible D gene (5 bases). Germline CDR1 and CDR2: MNHNY and SVGAGI (reference sequence). V was trimmed by 5 bases and J by 3 bases, leaving 13 bases between them. This CDR3 is 14 amino acids long. CDR3 region: CASSDHRDYYGYTF. CDR3 bases: TGTGCCAGCAGTGATCACCGGGACTACTATGGCTACACCTTC.

The CDR3 coding sequence is TGTGCCAGCAGCTCCCCCACTCTAGCGGGGAAAGAGACCCAGTACTTC. Its translation: CASSSPTLAGKETQYF. The chain has TRBV5-4 and TRBJ2-5; 9 bases match TRBD2. This CDR3 is built from 16 residues. Germline V lookup: CDR1 SGHNT, CDR2 YYREEE (reference sequence). J lost 3 bases, V lost 3 bases, and 9 bases had no gene match. The complete variable domain, with remaining parts taken from reference TRBV5-4 and TRBJ2-5, reads ETGVTQSPTHLIKTRGQQVTLRCSSQSGHNTVSWYQQALGQGPQFIFQYYREEENGRGNFPPRFSGLQFPNYSSELNVNALELDDSALYLCASSSPTLAGKETQYFGPGTRLLVL.

This chain joins TRBV19 and TRBJ1-6, with D perhaps matching TRBD1 (5 bases). V lost 3 bases and J 8 bases, leaving 17 bases between the germline ends. The CDR3 runs to 16 residues. Germline assignment: CDR1 LNHDA and CDR2 SQIVND (reference sequence). The CDR3 is CASSMTGGGTHSPLHF. The CDR3 DNA sequence: TGTGCCAGTAGTATGACCGGGGGGGGTACCCATTCACCCCTCCACTTT.

This chain uses TRBV5-1 with TRBJ2-3; 8 bases agree with TRBD2. Germline V gene data show CDR1 as SGHRS and CDR2 as YFSETQ. V was clipped by 6 bases and J by 4 bases; unmatched bases: 13. This CDR3 spans 16 amino acids. CDR3 amino acids: CASTPRAGARSDTQYF. DNA of the CDR3: TGCGCCAGCACTCCTCGAGCGGGGGCTCGGTCAGATACGCAGTATTTT. The full variable domain, completed using reference TRBV5-1 and TRBJ2-3, is KAGVTQTPRYLIKTRGQQVTLSCSPISGHRSVSWYQQTPGQGLQFLFEYFSETQRNKGNFPGRFSGRQFSNSRSEMNVSTLELGDSALYLCASTPRAGARSDTQYFGPGTRLTVL.

A few counts support this clone. This chain links TRBV3-1 (or the pseudogene TRBV3-2) with TRBJ1-6, with D tentatively TRBD1 (5 bases). Germline assignment: CDR1 LGHDT and CDR2 YNNKEL (reference sequence). There are 14 residues in the CDR3. Trimming removed 4 bases from V and 7 bases from J, with 11 bases in between. DNA of the CDR3: TGTGCCAGCAGCCCGGACCAGGGAAATTCACCCCTCCACTTT. Translation: CASSPDQGNSPLHF.

V usage is TRBV5-1 and J usage is TRBJ1-2, with 8 bases aligning to TRBD1. The CDR3 is made up of 14 amino acids. CDR1 and CDR2 from the germline V gene are SGHRS and YFSETQ. Trimming removed 4 bases from V and 4 bases from J; junction bases left unmatched: 6. This CDR3 is CASSPGTGVYGYTF. The CDR3, as DNA: TGCGCCAGCAGCCCTGGGACAGGTGTCTATGGCTACACCTTC. The variable domain in full, with the rest retrieved from reference TRBV5-1 and TRBJ1-2, is KAGVTQTPRYLIKTRGQQVTLSCSPISGHRSVSWYQQTPGQGLQFLFEYFSETQRNKGNFPGRFSGRQFSNSRSEMNVSTLELGDSALYLCASSPGTGVYGYTFGSGTRLTVV.

This clone came up many times. The chain employs TRBV7-8 and TRBJ1-5, with D possibly TRBD1 on 5 matching bases. The ends were cut back, 3 bases at V and 1 base at J, with 13 bases in the middle. Germline CDR1 reads SGHVS; CDR2 reads FQNEAQ. The CDR3 is 16 residues long. The CDR3 DNA follows: TGTGCCAGCAGCTTGGGGGAGGCAATGAGCAATCAGCCCCAGCATTTT. It is translated as CASSLGEAMSNQPQHF.

This chain connects TRBV11-2 to TRBJ2-2, with D possibly TRBD1 on 6 matching bases. This CDR3 comprises 14 residues. Germline CDR1 is SGHAT and CDR2 is FQNNGV. The V and J ends lost 3 bases and 4 bases respectively, with 9 bases between them. CDR3 sequence (DNA): TGTGCCAGCAGCTTTTGGACAGTCACCGGGGAGCTGTTTTTT. Translated, it gives CASSFWTVTGELFF.

The chain recombines TRBV16 with TRBJ2-7; 12 bases line up with TRBD1. V lost 4 bases and J lost 7; bases outside the gene matches: 5. The germline gives CDR1 KGHSY, CDR2 FQNENV. The CDR3 extends over 14 amino acids. The CDR3 region has the DNA TGTGCCAGCAGCCGGGGACAGGGGGCTCGGGAGCAGTACTTC. Translated: CASSRGQGAREQYF.

This chain connects TRBV27 to TRBJ1-3; 9 bases are shared with TRBD1. The V segment lost 6 bases and the J segment 4 bases; nucleotides outside the gene matches: 4. The CDR3 runs 14 residues. CDR1 is MNHEY and CDR2 is SMNVEV in the germline V gene (reference sequence). CDR3: CASRGQGKGNTIYF. CDR3 nucleotide sequence: TGTGCCAGCAGGGGACAGGGCAAGGGAAACACCATATATTTT.

The V call is TRBV7-3, the J call TRBJ2-3, with TRBD2 as a possible D gene (5 bases). V was cut by 0 bases and J by 2 bases, with 12 bases left in between. The CDR3 sequence is 16 residues long. Germline V lookup: CDR1 SGHTA, CDR2 FQGTGA. In DNA form, the CDR3 reads TGTGCCAGCAGCTTAACCGGGGAACTCGTCACAGATACGCAGTATTTT. It encodes CASSLTGELVTDTQYF.

This sequence joins TRBV10-3 and TRBJ2-3, with D possibly being TRBD2 (6 bases). Germline CDR1 and CDR2: ENHRY and SYGVKD. Trimming left V 6 bases short and J 6 bases short, with 16 bases between. The CDR3 totals 14 residues. The chain's CDR3 is CAISGTDPPDTQYF. CDR3 sequence (DNA): TGTGCCATCAGCGGGACTGACCCCCCGGATACGCAGTATTTT.

The chain employs TRBV6-5 and TRBJ2-7; TRBD2 matches at 12 bases. Looked up from germline, CDR1 is MNHEY and CDR2 is SVGAGI. This CDR3 has 15 residues. With 2 bases clipped from V and 3 bases from J, the junction kept 2 bases outside the gene matches. This chain's CDR3 is CASSYRGLAGYEQYF. In DNA form, the CDR3 reads TGTGCCAGCAGTTACCGGGGACTAGCGGGCTACGAGCAGTACTTC.

A few counts support this clone. The chain has TRBV19 and TRBJ1-2, with TRBD1 as a possible D gene (5 bases). V was cut by 6 bases and J by 4 bases, with 18 bases left in between. The CDR3 extends over 15 amino acids. Germline-derived CDR1 and CDR2 are LNHDA and SQIVND (reference sequence). The CDR3 nucleotides are TGTGCCAGTAGGACAGAAGATCTACGGACCTATGGCTACACCTTC. Amino acids: CASRTEDLRTYGYTF.

The CDR3 DNA reads as TGTGCCAGCAGCCGAGTGCAGGGAGGTGAGCAGTTCTTC. As protein: CASSRVQGGEQFF. This chain joins TRBV5-6 and TRBJ2-1; TRBD2 might be the D (6 bases). The V and J ends lost 4 bases and 9 bases respectively, with 14 bases between them. The length of the CDR3 is 13 residues. The germline V gene has CDR1 SGHDT and CDR2 YYEEEE.

V is TRBV4-1 and J is TRBJ2-3, with 7 bases matching TRBD2. This CDR3 has 16 amino acids. Germline V lookup: CDR1 MGHRA, CDR2 YSYEKL. The ends lost 1 base at V and 2 bases at J; junction bases unmatched: 6. CDR3 protein: CASSQVGSGFTDTQYF. CDR3 sequence (DNA): TGCGCCAGCAGCCAAGTTGGTAGCGGGTTCACAGATACGCAGTATTTT.